This TCR beta chain stems from a study of cytomegalovirus exposure and HLA in healthy donors. On the study more broadly: The Caucasian-associated ancestry cluster contained 81% of the roughly 400 genotyped donors. Study results and caveats: Later analysis identified around 15,000 TCR beta sequences associated with HLA alleles, using a false discovery rate threshold of 0.05.

Notes on this clone: Antigen specificity is unknown.

Everyone who donated was a healthy bone marrow donor. Donors counted as nominally healthy when sampled, yet unrecorded immune exposures were likely. The germline gives CDR1 MDHEN, CDR2 SYDVKM. With 4 bases removed from V and 3 bases from J, the gap between germline ends came to 21 bases. There are 17 residues in the CDR3. Vbeta (60) and Jbeta (13) primers were used in the PCR. Here immunoSEQ multiplex PCR was the method, and the copy in TCRdb shows in-frame clones only, minus some. This listing includes roughly 150,000 clones. The sequence derives from a woman in her fifties or sixties in good health and CMV-seronegative. The material sequenced was PBMCs. The chain employs TRBV28 and TRBJ1-1; D is uncertain. The CDR3 coding sequence is TGTGCCAGCAGTTATACCCTCTGGGAGGAAGAGGACACTGAAGCTTTCTTT. This translates into CASSYTLWEEEDTEAFF.